This paragraph covers one TCR beta chain sequence. Time point: baseline pretreatment blood. Regarding treatment: 15 Gy SBRT to primary tumor, nephrectomy 4 weeks later. The repertoire was sequenced with immunoSEQ multiplex PCR; TCRdb's copy has only in-frame clones and lacks some. Here the sample spans 100,000 to 150,000 clones, roughly 80% being singletons. Trimming shortened V by 0 bases and J by 10 bases, and 21 bases separated the two germline ends. The CDR3 extends over 16 amino acids. The germline gives CDR1 LNHNV, CDR2 YYDKDF (reference sequence). The sample comes from a study of radiation and T cells in renal cell carcinoma. Study-level background: Nephrectomy followed 15 Gy stereotactic body radiation by 4 weeks.

The source was blood, collected from a patient whose treatment included radiotherapy and nephrectomy. The sequence was collected from a woman aged 60-75 years with renal cell carcinoma. The chain joins TRBV15 to TRBJ1-1, with D maybe TRBD1 (6 bases). The CDR3 loop reads CATSRETGWVEVGAFF. DNA of the CDR3: TGTGCCACCAGCAGAGAGACAGGTTGGGTGGAGGTTGGAGCTTTCTTT.